This is a list of T cell receptor beta chains from one sample in a study of blood T cell repertoires in COVID-19. Here immunoSEQ multiplex PCR was the method, and the copy in TCRdb shows in-frame clones only, minus some. Of over 90,000 clones in the sample, over 75% were seen once. What was sequenced was peripheral blood. Receptors were obtained from a human donor in a cohort sampled during active or convalescent COVID-19. CDR3s include the opening cysteine and the closing phenylalanine or tryptophan. The D gene is left open where the match is weak. Rows give clone size only sometimes, using once, few, many, or a class for an expanded clone.

CDR3aa	CDR3nt	abundance	d_gene	j_gene	v_gene
CASSPPERGAGNTIYF	TGTGCCAGCTCACCACCAGAGCGGGGGGCTGGAAACACCATATATTTT	-	-	TRBJ1-3	TRBV18
CASSVVRETQYF	TGTGCCAGCAGTGTGGTTAGAGAGACCCAGTACTTC	-	-	TRBJ2-5	TRBV2
CASGRTGLSEAFF	TGTGCTAGTGGTCGGACAGGGCTGTCTGAAGCTTTCTTT	-	TRBD1	TRBJ1-1	TRBV12-5
CASSNRQTPDTEAFF	TGTGCCAGCAGTAACCGACAGACTCCGGACACTGAAGCTTTCTTT	-	-	TRBJ1-1	TRBV6-5
CASSEGANTEAFF	TGTGCCAGTAGCGAGGGGGCCAACACTGAAGCTTTCTTT	-	TRBD1	TRBJ1-1	TRBV19
CATSEGLGVDEQYF	TGTGCCACCAGTGAGGGCCTAGGGGTGGACGAGCAGTACTTC	-	-	TRBJ2-7	TRBV24-1
CASSLAGPGLTFF	TGTGCCAGCAGCTTGGCCGGTCCGGGTTTAACTTTCTTT	once	-	TRBJ1-1	TRBV5-4
CASSLGQSGYTF	TGTGCCAGCAGCCTGGGACAGTCTGGCTACACCTTC	-	TRBD1	TRBJ1-2	TRBV5-4
CASSIGSSGGATDTQYF	TGTGCCAGTAGTATAGGATCGAGCGGGGGGGCCACAGATACGCAGTATTTT	-	TRBD2	TRBJ2-3	TRBV19
CASSLVLGGGTEAFF	TGTGCCAGCAGCCTCGTTTTGGGTGGGGGGACTGAAGCTTTCTTT	-	-	TRBJ1-1	TRBV4-2